This T cell receptor (beta chain) was captured by sequencing in a study of T cell changes during pregnancy in multiple sclerosis. The method was immunoSEQ multiplex PCR; TCRdb's version includes in-frame clones alone and lacks a portion of them. This repertoire shows 55,000 to 75,000 clones, around 92% found once; its top ten account for 1% to 1.5%. The germline V and J ends were trimmed by 4 bases and 8 bases, with 15 bases remaining between them. The CDR3 has 13 residues. Germline V gene data show CDR1 as SGHRS and CDR2 as YFSETQ. The input for sequencing was peripheral blood, taken after pregnancy. The chain carries TRBV5-1 and TRBJ1-2; weak D call: TRBD1 (6 bases). This clonotype originated in a female donor in good health, enrolled as a control in a pregnancy study. The CDR3 sequence is CASSARGVEGYTF. The CDR3 bases are TGCGCCAGCAGCGCCAGGGGAGTTGAGGGCTACACCTTC.